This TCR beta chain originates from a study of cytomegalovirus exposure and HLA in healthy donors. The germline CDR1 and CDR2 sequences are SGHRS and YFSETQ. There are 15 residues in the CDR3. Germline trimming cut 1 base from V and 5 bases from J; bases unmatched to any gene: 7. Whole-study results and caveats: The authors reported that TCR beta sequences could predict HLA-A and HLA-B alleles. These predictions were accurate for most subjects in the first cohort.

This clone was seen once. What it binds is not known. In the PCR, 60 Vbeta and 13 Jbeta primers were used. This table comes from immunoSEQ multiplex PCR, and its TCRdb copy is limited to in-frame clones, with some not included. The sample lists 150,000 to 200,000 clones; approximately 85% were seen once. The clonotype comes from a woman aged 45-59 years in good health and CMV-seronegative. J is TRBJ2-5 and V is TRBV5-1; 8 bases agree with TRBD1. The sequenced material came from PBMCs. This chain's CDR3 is CASSLWAGGSETQYF. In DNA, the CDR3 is TGCGCCAGCAGCTTGTGGGCAGGGGGCTCGGAGACCCAGTACTTC.